This TCR beta chain was sequenced for a study of low-dose radiotherapy and immunotherapy resistance in tumors. Study context: Patients took oral aspirin 300 mg daily for four cycles from cycle 1 day 1.

Alpha- and beta-chain coverage of first-strand cDNA came from TRAV- and TRBV-specific primers. TCR amplification used around 20 PCR cycles, a constant-region primer and a V-primer adapter. TCRdb fed the reads into MiXCR, producing one record per CDR3 protein. This repertoire shows tens of thousands of distinct CDR3 sequences, less than 25% found once; its top ten account for around 13%. CDR1 MDHEN and CDR2 SYDVKM come from the germline V gene. V lost 6 bases and J 0 bases, leaving 16 bases between the germline ends. The CDR3 loop spans 16 amino acids. The sample's time point: after trial treatment. Treatment reported: LDRT plus nivolumab, ipilimumab, low-dose cyclophosphamide and aspirin (RACIN trial). This clonotype was observed at least ten times.

The source was PBMCs, collected after low-dose radiotherapy plus immunotherapy. This receptor was obtained from a female donor with ovarian cancer. This rearrangement joins TRBV28 to TRBJ2-3, with D maybe TRBD2 (5 bases). DNA of the CDR3: TGTGCCAGCAGCCCCGAACTTGGCGGGAGCACAGATACGCAGTATTTT. It is translated as CASSPELGGSTDTQYF.